Reported below is one T cell receptor (beta chain). Ages ranged from roughly 18 to 100 years, with residence in about 24 US areas. The record originates from a study of blood T cell repertoires in COVID-19. This CDR3 contains 16 residues. Per the germline V gene, CDR1 is SGHNT and CDR2 is YYREEE (reference sequence). V lost 4 bases, J lost 7 bases, and 15 bases stayed unmatched. Authors' processing steps: By means of reference gene primer amplification, nucleated cell counts were estimated. TCRdb's copy holds only in-frame clones and misses some; the assay was immunoSEQ multiplex PCR. Clone size and the V and J calls come from that table; the DNA yielded D and trimming. The sample comprises a few hundred thousand clones, 80% of which are singletons, and about 7.7% rests with the top ten.

The rearrangement joins TRBV5-4 to TRBJ2-7; TRBD1 matches 9 bases. Material for sequencing was PBMCs or T cells enriched from blood (not recorded which). The source is a woman aged 40 to 49 with acute COVID-19. CDR3 protein: CASSGNPGTGPDEQYF. CDR3 DNA sequence: TGTGCCAGCAGCGGGAACCCCGGGACAGGGCCGGATGAGCAGTACTTC.